This record covers a single T cell receptor beta chain. Its antigen is still unknown. One base away there is no much larger clone; base qualities are not given. The data derive from a study of blood T cell repertoires in COVID-19 (dated by TCRdb to 2020 to 2022). Some background on the complete study: Samples covering the acute and convalescent phases of COVID-19 were provided by collaborators in the United States, Italy and Spain. The prospective study material was composed of cDNA or gDNA derived from T cells, B-cell-depleted T cells, or PBMCs. The dataset comprised deeply sampled blood TCRbeta repertoires from subjects exposed to, actively infected with, or recovered from COVID-19. A freely available public database, intended as a resource for researchers studying the immune response to SARS-CoV-2, is where the repertoires were released. Samples came from the ongoing ImmuneRACE study (first 160 participants) plus 1,254 subjects from 6 global collaborators. Sample metadata almost always included a de-identified subject ID, COVID-19 status, age in years and sex. HLA class I and class II types, where available, came from metadata supplied by the sample provider rather than from assay-based typing.

Study-level results and caveats: How much clinical and demographic metadata was included differed by source and by participant, and the metadata was provided uncurated.

TCRbeta CDR3 regions were amplified from genomic DNA by means of the immunoSEQ Assay, a bias-controlled multiplex PCR. Processing in the source paper ran as follows. The number of nucleated cells in each sample was estimated by amplification of reference gene primers within the assay. To quantify the absolute abundance of each unique TCRbeta CDR3 rearrangement, sequence reads were collapsed and filtered. For each sample, productive Simpson clonality was calculated by taking the square root of Simpson's diversity index across productive rearrangements. Entries here come from immuneACCESS through TCRdb and include only in-frame sequences with V and J called. Some clones fail to appear in such tables; in the studies checked, an unresolved V gene covers under half of the shortfall, and the cause of the remainder is unknown. V and J calls plus clone size are reproduced from that table; the DNA served to infer D and trimming. The sample table contains about 350,000 clones; only one count was recorded for approximately 86% of them. The leading ten clones occupy roughly 7.2% of the sample.

One collaborating source in Seattle enrolled patients during active infection and followed them longitudinally through the course of disease. Each collaborating institution followed its own protocols to collect whole blood in K2EDTA tubes. For TCRbeta analysis, collaborators shipped samples as frozen whole blood, isolated PBMCs, or DNA extracted from either of those sample types. The TCR originated in a woman in her sixties or seventies with COVID-19, enrolled during active disease. The specimen was peripheral blood.

The CDR3 region has the sequence CASSSDDRSEQYF. Read as DNA, the sequence is TGTGCCAGCAGTTCCGACGACAGATCCGAGCAGTACTTC. Recombination joined TRBV6-6 with TRBJ2-7; the D segment could be TRBD1, given 5 matching bases. From a lookup of the germline V gene (reference sequence), CDR1 and CDR2 are MNHNY and SVGAGI. From its cysteine to its phenylalanine, the CDR3 spans 13 amino acids. Left in the record is the CDR3 DNA by itself, 39 bases read in frame from the first base. The V and J ends are trimmed by 4 bases and 6 bases, leaving 13 bases between them.